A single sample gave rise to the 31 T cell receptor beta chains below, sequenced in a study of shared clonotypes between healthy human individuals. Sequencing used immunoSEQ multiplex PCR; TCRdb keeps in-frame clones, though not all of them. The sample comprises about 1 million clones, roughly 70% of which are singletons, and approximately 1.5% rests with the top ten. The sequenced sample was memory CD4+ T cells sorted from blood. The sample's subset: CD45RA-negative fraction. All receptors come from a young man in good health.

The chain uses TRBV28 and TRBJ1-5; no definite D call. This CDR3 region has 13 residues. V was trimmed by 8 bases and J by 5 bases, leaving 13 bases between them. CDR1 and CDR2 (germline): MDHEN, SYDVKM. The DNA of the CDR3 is TGTGCCAGCCAGTGGGCCGGGGATCAGCCCCAGCATTTT. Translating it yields CASQWAGDQPQHF.

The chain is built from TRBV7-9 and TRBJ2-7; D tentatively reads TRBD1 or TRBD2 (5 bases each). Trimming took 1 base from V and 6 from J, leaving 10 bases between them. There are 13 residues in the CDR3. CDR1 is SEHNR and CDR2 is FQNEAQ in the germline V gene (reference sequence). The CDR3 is CASSLGGYGEQYF. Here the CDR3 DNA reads TGTGCCAGCAGCTTAGGGGGGTACGGCGAGCAGTACTTC.

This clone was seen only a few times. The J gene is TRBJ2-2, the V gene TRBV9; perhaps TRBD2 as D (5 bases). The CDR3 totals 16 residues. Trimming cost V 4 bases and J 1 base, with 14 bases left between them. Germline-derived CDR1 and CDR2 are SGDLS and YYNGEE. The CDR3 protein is CASSRGGLVNTGELFF. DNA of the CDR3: TGTGCCAGCAGCAGAGGCGGGCTAGTGAACACCGGGGAGCTGTTTTTT.

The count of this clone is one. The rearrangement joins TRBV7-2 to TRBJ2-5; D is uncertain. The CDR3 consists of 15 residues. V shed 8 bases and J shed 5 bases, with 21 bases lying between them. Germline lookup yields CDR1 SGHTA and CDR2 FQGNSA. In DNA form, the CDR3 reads TGTGCCAGCTCCCCCCGGCCGGGCTTTCAGGAGACCCAGTACTTC. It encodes CASSPRPGFQETQYF.

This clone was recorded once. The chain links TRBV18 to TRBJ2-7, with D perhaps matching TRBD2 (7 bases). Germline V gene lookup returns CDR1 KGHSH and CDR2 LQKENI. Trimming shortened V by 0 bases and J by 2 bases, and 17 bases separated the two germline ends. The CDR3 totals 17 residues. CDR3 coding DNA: TGTGCCAGCTCACCACCGGGGGCTGGGGGGGGAGCCTACGAGCAGTACTTC. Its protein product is CASSPPGAGGGAYEQYF.

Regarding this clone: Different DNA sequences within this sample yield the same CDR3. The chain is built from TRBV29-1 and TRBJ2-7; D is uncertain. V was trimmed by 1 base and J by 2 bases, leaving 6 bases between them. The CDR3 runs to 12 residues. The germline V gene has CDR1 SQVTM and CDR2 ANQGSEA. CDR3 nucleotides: TGCAGCGTTGAAGGACGGGCCTACGAGCAGTACTTC. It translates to CSVEGRAYEQYF.

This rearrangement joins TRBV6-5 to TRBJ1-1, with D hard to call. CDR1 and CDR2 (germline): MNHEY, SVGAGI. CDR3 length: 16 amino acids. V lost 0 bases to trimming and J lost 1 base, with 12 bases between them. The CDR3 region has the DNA TGTGCCAGCAGTTACTCGCGGGCAGGAAGGAACACTGAAGCTTTCTTT. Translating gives CASSYSRAGRNTEAFF.

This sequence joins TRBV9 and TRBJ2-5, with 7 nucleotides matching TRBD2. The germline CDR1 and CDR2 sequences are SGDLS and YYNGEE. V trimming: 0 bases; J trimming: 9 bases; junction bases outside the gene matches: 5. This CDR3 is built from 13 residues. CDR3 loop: CASSVGQREAQYF. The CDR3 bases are TGTGCCAGCAGCGTAGGCCAACGGGAGGCCCAGTACTTC.

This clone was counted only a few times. The CDR3 nucleotides are TGTGCTAGTGGAATCTGGGGTTCCAATCAGCCCCAGCATTTT. As protein: CASGIWGSNQPQHF. This chain connects TRBV12-5 to TRBJ1-5; unclear D gene. V gave up 6 bases and J gave up 3 bases, with 12 bases separating them. The germline CDR1 and CDR2 sequences are LGHNT and FRNRAP. This CDR3 contains 14 residues.

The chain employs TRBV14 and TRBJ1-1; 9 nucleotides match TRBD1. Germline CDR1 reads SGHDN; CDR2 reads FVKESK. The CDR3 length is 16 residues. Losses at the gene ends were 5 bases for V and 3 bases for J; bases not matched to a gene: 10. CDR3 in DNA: TGTGCCAGCAGCTTCCGACCGGGACAGGGTGACACTGAAGCTTTCTTT. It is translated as CASSFRPGQGDTEAFF.

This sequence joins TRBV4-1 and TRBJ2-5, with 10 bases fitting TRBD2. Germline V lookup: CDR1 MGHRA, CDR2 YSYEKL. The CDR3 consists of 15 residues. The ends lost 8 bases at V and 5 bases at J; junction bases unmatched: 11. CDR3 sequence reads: CASSTSGAGGETQYF. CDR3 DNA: TGCGCCAGCTCCACCAGTGGAGCGGGGGGGGAGACCCAGTACTTC.

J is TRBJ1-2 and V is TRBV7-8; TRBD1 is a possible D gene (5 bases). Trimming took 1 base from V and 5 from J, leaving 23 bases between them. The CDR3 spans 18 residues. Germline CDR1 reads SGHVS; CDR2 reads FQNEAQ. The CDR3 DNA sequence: TGTGCCAGCAGCTTAGGAGGGGCCGGAGTCGGGGATTTTTATGGCTACACCTTC. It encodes CASSLGGAGVGDFYGYTF.

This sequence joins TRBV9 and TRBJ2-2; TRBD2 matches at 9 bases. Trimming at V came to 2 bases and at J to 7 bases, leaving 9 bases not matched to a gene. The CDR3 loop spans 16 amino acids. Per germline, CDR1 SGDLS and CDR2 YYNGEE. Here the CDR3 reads CASSVRLAGVGGELFF. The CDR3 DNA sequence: TGTGCCAGCAGCGTGAGATTAGCGGGAGTGGGCGGGGAGCTGTTTTTT.

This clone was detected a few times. The CDR3 here is CASSPNGGYSNYGYTF. CDR3 coding DNA: TGTGCCAGCTCACCAAATGGGGGGTACTCCAACTATGGCTACACCTTC. The gene calls are TRBV18 and TRBJ1-2; weak D call: TRBD1 (5 bases). Trimming cost V 2 bases and J 2 bases, with 15 bases left between them. Germline lookup yields CDR1 KGHSH and CDR2 LQKENI. This CDR3 region has 16 residues.

The CDR3 reads CASSPTVGQAVGYEQYF. In DNA form, the CDR3 reads TGTGCCAGCAGTCCAACTGTGGGACAGGCCGTTGGGTACGAGCAGTACTTC. This chain links TRBV27 with TRBJ2-7, with 8 positions matching TRBD1. V lost 5 bases and J lost 4; bases outside the gene matches: 16. The CDR3 sequence is 17 residues long. Germline V CDR1 and CDR2: MNHEY, SMNVEV (reference sequence).

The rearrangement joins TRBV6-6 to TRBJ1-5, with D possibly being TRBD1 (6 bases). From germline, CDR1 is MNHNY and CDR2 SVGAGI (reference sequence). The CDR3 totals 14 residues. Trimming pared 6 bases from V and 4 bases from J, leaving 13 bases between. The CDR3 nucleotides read TGTGCCAGCAGACAGGGTTTAGGGAATCAGCCCCAGCATTTT. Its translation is CASRQGLGNQPQHF.

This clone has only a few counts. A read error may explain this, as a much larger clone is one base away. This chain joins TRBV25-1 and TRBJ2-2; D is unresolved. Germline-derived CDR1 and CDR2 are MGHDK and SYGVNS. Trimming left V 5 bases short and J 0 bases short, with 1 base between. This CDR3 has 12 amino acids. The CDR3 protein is CASSSNTGELFF. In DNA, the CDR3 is TGTGCCAGCAGTTCGAACACCGGGGAGCTGTTTTTT. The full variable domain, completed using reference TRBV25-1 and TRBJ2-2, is EADIYQTPRYLVIGTGKKITLECSQTMGHDKMYWYQQDPGMELHLIHYSYGVNSTEKGDLSSESTVSRIRTEHFPLTLESARPSHTSQYLCASSSNTGELFFGEGSRLTVL.

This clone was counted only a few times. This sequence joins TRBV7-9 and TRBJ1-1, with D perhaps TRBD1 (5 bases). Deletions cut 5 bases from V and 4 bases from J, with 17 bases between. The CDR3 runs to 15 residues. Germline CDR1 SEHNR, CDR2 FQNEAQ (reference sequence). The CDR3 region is CASSPASGRGTEAFF. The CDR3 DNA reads TGTGCCAGCAGCCCAGCCTCAGGGAGGGGCACTGAAGCTTTCTTT.

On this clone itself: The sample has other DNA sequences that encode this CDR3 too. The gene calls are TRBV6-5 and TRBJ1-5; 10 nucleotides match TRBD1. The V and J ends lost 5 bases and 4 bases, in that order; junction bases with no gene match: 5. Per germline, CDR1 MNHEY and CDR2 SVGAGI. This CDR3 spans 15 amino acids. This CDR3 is CASSPPGQGNQPQHF. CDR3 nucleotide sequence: TGTGCCAGCAGTCCTCCGGGACAGGGGAATCAGCCCCAGCATTTT.

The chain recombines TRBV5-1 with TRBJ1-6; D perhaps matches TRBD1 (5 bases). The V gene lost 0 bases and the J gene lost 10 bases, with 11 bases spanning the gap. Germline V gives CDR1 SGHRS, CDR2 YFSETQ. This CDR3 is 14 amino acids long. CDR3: CASSLETEGSPLHF. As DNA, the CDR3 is TGCGCCAGCAGCTTGGAGACAGAGGGGTCACCCCTCCACTTT.

CDR3 amino acids: CASSLEGLAGGQDTQYF. CDR3 bases: TGTGCCAGCAGCTTGGAGGGACTAGCGGGGGGGCAAGATACGCAGTATTTT. V and J are TRBV5-4 and TRBJ2-3; 16 nucleotides agree with TRBD2. From germline, CDR1 is SGHNT and CDR2 YYREEE (reference sequence). This CDR3 is built from 17 residues. The V segment lost 0 bases and the J segment 5 bases; nucleotides outside the gene matches: 3.

The CDR3 loop reads CAISGGEVGTGELFF. In DNA form, the CDR3 reads TGTGCCATCAGCGGCGGGGAAGTGGGCACCGGGGAGCTGTTTTTT. The gene calls are TRBV10-3 and TRBJ2-2; D might be TRBD2 (6 bases). Trimming stripped 6 bases from V and 4 bases from J, with 15 bases between. CDR3 length: 15 amino acids. Per germline, CDR1 ENHRY and CDR2 SYGVKD.

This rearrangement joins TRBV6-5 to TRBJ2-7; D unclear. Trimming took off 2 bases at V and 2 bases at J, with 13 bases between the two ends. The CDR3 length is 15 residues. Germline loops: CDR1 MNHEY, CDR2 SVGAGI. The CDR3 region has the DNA TGTGCCAGCAGTTACGGGCAGACACCTACCTACGAGCAGTACTTC. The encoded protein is CASSYGQTPTYEQYF.

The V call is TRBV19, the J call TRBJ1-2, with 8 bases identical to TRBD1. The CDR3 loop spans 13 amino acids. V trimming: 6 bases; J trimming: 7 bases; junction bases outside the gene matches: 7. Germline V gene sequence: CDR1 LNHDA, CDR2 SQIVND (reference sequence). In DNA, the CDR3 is TGTGCCAGTAGCTTAGGACAGGGTCGTGGCTACACCTTC. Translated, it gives CASSLGQGRGYTF.

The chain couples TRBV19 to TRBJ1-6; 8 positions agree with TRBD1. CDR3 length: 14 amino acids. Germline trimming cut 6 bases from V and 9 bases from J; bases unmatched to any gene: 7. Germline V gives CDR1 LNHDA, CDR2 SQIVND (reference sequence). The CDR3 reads CASRMDRAGSPLHF. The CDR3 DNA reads TGTGCCAGTAGAATGGACAGGGCTGGTTCACCCCTCCACTTT.

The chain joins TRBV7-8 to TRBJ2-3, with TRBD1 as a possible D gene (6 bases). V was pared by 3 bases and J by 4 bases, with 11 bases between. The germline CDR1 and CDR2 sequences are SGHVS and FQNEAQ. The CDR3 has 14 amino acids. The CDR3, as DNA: TGTGCCAGCAGCTTCACCACAGGGCCAGATACGCAGTATTTT. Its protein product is CASSFTTGPDTQYF.

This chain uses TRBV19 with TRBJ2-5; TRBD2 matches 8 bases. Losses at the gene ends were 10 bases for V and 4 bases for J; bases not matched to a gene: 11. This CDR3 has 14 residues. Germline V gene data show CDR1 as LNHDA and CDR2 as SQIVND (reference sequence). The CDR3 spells CATFSGLARETQYF. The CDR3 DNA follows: TGTGCCACTTTTTCCGGACTAGCCCGAGAGACCCAGTACTTC.

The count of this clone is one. The CDR3 DNA is TGTGCCAGCTCACCAAACTGGGGTTCAGATACGCAGTATTTT. Protein sequence: CASSPNWGSDTQYF. This chain uses TRBV18 with TRBJ2-3; the D is unclear. CDR1 is KGHSH, CDR2 LQKENI, per germline. CDR3 size: 14 residues. V lost 2 bases and J lost 4, with 10 bases in between. Complete variable domain (other parts from reference TRBV18 and TRBJ2-3): NAGVMQNPRHLVRRRGQEARLRCSPMKGHSHVYWYRQLPEEGLKFMVYLQKENIIDESGMPKERFSAEFPKEGPSILRIQQVVRGDSAAYFCASSPNWGSDTQYFGPGTRLTVL.

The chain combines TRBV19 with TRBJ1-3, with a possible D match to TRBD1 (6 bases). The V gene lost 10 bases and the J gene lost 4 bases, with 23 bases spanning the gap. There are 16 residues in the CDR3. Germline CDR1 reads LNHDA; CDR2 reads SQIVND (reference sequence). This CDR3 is CATQVGQYLWGNTIYF. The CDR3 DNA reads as TGTGCCACCCAAGTAGGACAGTATCTCTGGGGAAACACCATATATTTT.

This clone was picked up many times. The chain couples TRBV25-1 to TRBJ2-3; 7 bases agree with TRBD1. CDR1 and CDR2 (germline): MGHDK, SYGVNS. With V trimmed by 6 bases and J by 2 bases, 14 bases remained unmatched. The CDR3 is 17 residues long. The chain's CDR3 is CASSASGRGGYTDTQYF. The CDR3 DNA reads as TGTGCCAGCAGCGCGTCGGGGCGAGGGGGCTACACAGATACGCAGTATTTT.

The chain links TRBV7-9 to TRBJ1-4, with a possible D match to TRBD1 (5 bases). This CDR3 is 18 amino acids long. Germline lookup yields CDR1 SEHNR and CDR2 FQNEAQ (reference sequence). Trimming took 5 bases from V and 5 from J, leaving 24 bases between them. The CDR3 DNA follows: TGTGCCAGCAGCCCCTCAACCGTAAGGGGCGCAGGGAATGAAAAACTGTTTTTT. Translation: CASSPSTVRGAGNEKLFF.